One and the same sample provided the 6 T cell receptor beta chains below, sequenced in a study of PD-L1 blockade in urothelial cancer. Time point of the sample: peripheral blood 6 weeks after treatment start. Produced via immunoSEQ multiplex PCR; TCRdb's table is partial and in-frame only. The data contain about 48,000 clones, approximately 84% of them singletons. The sample was PBMCs, taken around atezolizumab (anti-PD-L1) treatment. These receptors came from a man aged 55 to 69 with urothelial cancer.

This chain joins TRBV5-1 and TRBJ2-5, with TRBD2 identical over 8 bases. Trimming took 0 bases from V and 5 from J; bases not matched to a gene: 6. The germline CDR1 and CDR2 sequences are SGHRS and YFSETQ. The CDR3 extends over 15 amino acids. The CDR3 region has the DNA TGCGCCAGCAGCTTGGCGGGGGGGCATTCGGAGACCCAGTACTTC. This sequence encodes CASSLAGGHSETQYF.

The chain has TRBV9 and TRBJ2-3, with D possibly matching TRBD2 (6 bases). The V gene's germline CDR1 is SGDLS and CDR2 YYNGEE. This CDR3 has 15 amino acids. V lost 0 bases and J 0 bases, leaving 8 bases between the germline ends. The CDR3 DNA sequence: TGTGCCAGCAGCGTAGAACTAGCCAGCACAGATACGCAGTATTTT. Its protein product is CASSVELASTDTQYF. Based on the CDR3 plus reference TRBV9 and TRBJ2-3, the full variable domain is DSGVTQTPKHLITATGQRVTLRCSPRSGDLSVYWYQQSLDQGLQFLIQYYNGEERAKGNILERFSAQQFPDLHSELNLSSLELGDSALYFCASSVELASTDTQYFGPGTRLTVL.

The chain couples TRBV7-2 to TRBJ1-5, with a weak D call TRBD1 (5 bases). CDR3 size: 15 residues. Trimming took 1 base from V and 7 from J, leaving 14 bases between them. The germline V gene has CDR1 SGHTA and CDR2 FQGNSA. CDR3 sequence: CASSLGSTGTQPQHF. CDR3 DNA sequence: TGTGCCAGCAGCTTAGGCTCTACAGGAACACAGCCCCAGCATTTT.

This clone was seen once. This chain joins TRBV29-1 and TRBJ2-7; TRBD1 aligns across 8 bases. CDR1 is SQVTM, CDR2 ANQGSEA, per germline. Germline trimming cut 0 bases from V and 2 bases from J; bases unmatched to any gene: 3. This CDR3 spans 14 amino acids. CDR3 DNA: TGCAGCGTTGAAGACCAGGGGGCCCCCTACGAGCAGTACTTC. This translates into CSVEDQGAPYEQYF.

The chain combines TRBV4-2 with TRBJ1-2, with 7 bases that match TRBD1. The CDR3 runs 16 residues. The junction had 6 bases not matched to a gene; V was cut back by 0 bases and J by 2 bases. The germline gives CDR1 LGHNA, CDR2 YNFKEQ. The CDR3 here is CASSQDGVTGNYGYTF. As DNA, the CDR3 is TGTGCCAGCAGCCAAGATGGGGTGACAGGGAACTATGGCTACACCTTC.

The J gene is TRBJ2-3, the V gene TRBV20-1; no reliable D call. The germline CDR1 and CDR2 sequences are DFQATT and SNEGSKA (reference sequence). Trimming left V 5 bases short and J 2 bases short, with 5 bases between. This CDR3 contains 11 residues. The CDR3 reads CSALTTDTQYF. DNA for the CDR3: TGCAGTGCTCTAACCACAGATACGCAGTATTTT.